This is a list of T cell receptor beta chains from one sample in a study of shared clonotypes between healthy human individuals. Sequenced by immunoSEQ multiplex PCR; TCRdb stores in-frame clones only, minus some. Of about 1.4 million clones listed, approximately 96% were seen once; the top ten hold more than 0.9%. Specimen: naive CD4+ T cells sorted from blood. The receptors originated from a man aged 30 to 39 in good health. The CDR3 runs from the conserved cysteine through the conserved F or W. Fields, in order: D gene, clone size, J gene, V gene, CDR3 protein, CDR3 DNA. D genes are given only for firm matches. The size field is filled for only some rows; it gives once, few, many or a size class.

.	.	TRBJ2-2	TRBV11-3	CASSLDLIPGELFF	TGTGCCAGCAGCTTAGATCTGATCCCCGGGGAGCTGTTTTTT
.	.	TRBJ2-2	TRBV2	CASVRNRLTGELFF	TGTGCCAGCGTCAGGAACAGGTTAACCGGGGAGCTGTTTTTT
TRBD1	.	TRBJ1-2	TRBV27	CASSIQQGRAYGYTF	TGTGCCAGCAGTATTCAACAGGGGAGGGCGTACGGCTACACCTTC
.	.	TRBJ2-3	TRBV2	CASITTTLSPDTQYF	TGTGCCAGCATTACGACAACCCTGAGCCCAGATACGCAGTATTTT
.	.	TRBJ2-2	TRBV18	CASSPQTGVMNTGELFF	TGTGCCAGCTCACCACAAACGGGAGTGATGAACACCGGGGAGCTGTTTTTT
TRBD2	.	TRBJ2-1	TRBV7-8	CASSPRTSATNNEQFF	TGTGCCAGCAGCCCGCGGACTAGCGCAACTAACAATGAGCAGTTCTTC
TRBD1	.	TRBJ1-2	TRBV5-4	CASSRPDRGALPYGYTF	TGTGCCAGCAGTCGACCGGACAGGGGAGCCCTCCCCTATGGCTACACCTTC
.	once	TRBJ2-2	TRBV11-2	CASSLGSMPNTGELFF	TGTGCCAGCAGCTTAGGCTCGATGCCCAACACCGGGGAGCTGTTTTTT
TRBD2	.	TRBJ2-7	TRBV4-1	CASSQEASGWGMSEQYF	TGCGCCAGCAGCCAAGAGGCTAGCGGGTGGGGGATGAGTGAGCAGTACTTC
.	.	TRBJ1-5	TRBV28	CASSFGRVSQPQHF	TGTGCCAGCAGTTTCGGCAGGGTAAGTCAGCCCCAGCATTTT
TRBD2	.	TRBJ2-7	TRBV5-1	CASSLAWTSGMPVHEQYF	TGCGCCAGCAGCCTTGCTTGGACTAGCGGGATGCCTGTCCACGAGCAGTACTTC
.	.	TRBJ2-2	TRBV15	CATSRDGWKGSTGELFF	TGTGCCACCAGCAGAGACGGGTGGAAAGGGAGCACCGGGGAGCTGTTTTTT
TRBD2	.	TRBJ2-1	TRBV5-1	CATYSGRVPDEQFF	TGCGCCACTTATAGCGGGAGGGTCCCGGATGAGCAGTTCTTC
TRBD2	.	TRBJ2-3	TRBV18	CASSPPSGTQDTQYF	TGTGCCAGCTCACCCCCTAGCGGGACTCAGGATACGCAGTATTTT
.	.	TRBJ2-1	TRBV7-8	CASSLRRDEQFF	TGTGCCAGCAGCTTAAGGCGGGATGAGCAGTTCTTC
TRBD1	.	TRBJ2-5	TRBV5-1	CASSRGQGQETQYF	TGCGCCAGCAGTCGGGGACAGGGACAAGAGACCCAGTACTTC
.	.	TRBJ1-2	TRBV5-4	CASSSPGVRNGYTF	TGTGCCAGCAGTTCCCCGGGGGTCAGAAATGGCTACACCTTC
TRBD1	.	TRBJ2-1	TRBV5-6	CASSLGGQGFYNEQFF	TGTGCCAGCAGCTTGGGAGGACAGGGGTTCTACAATGAGCAGTTCTTC
TRBD1	.	TRBJ1-1	TRBV28	CASSLNPGTGSNTEAFF	TGTGCCAGCAGTCTGAACCCCGGGACAGGGTCGAACACTGAAGCTTTCTTT
.	.	TRBJ2-7	TRBV4-1	CASSQGEFTDYEQYF	TGCGCCAGCAGCCAAGGGGAATTTACTGACTACGAGCAGTACTTC
.	.	TRBJ2-5	TRBV5-1	CASSLAGSGQETQYF	TGCGCCAGCAGCTTGGCCGGGAGCGGACAAGAGACCCAGTACTTC
.	.	TRBJ1-2	TRBV2	CATRRDLTGFYGYTF	TGTGCCACCCGGCGAGATCTCACCGGGTTCTATGGCTACACCTTC
.	.	TRBJ2-7	TRBV20-1	CSARVPDEQYF	TGCAGTGCTAGAGTGCCTGACGAGCAGTACTTC
TRBD2	.	TRBJ2-7	TRBV7-2	CASSIVGGGFSYEQYF	TGTGCCAGCAGCATAGTGGGCGGGGGTTTTTCCTACGAGCAGTACTTC
.	.	TRBJ2-7	TRBV10-3	CAISGQPSYEQYF	TGTGCCATCAGCGGTCAGCCCTCCTACGAGCAGTACTTC
.	once	TRBJ2-2	TRBV5-4	CASSPQGFTGELFF	TGTGCCAGCAGTCCTCAAGGGTTTACCGGGGAGCTGTTTTTT
.	.	TRBJ1-3	TRBV10-3	CAISPVGNTIYF	TGTGCCATCTCCCCAGTCGGAAACACCATATATTTT
.	.	TRBJ1-5	TRBV28	CASSDGTRSNQPQHF	TGTGCCAGCAGTGACGGGACAAGGAGCAATCAGCCCCAGCATTTT
TRBD2	.	TRBJ2-5	TRBV5-4	CASSLAAGGLKETQYF	TGTGCCAGCAGCTTGGCCGCGGGGGGCCTAAAAGAGACCCAGTACTTC
.	.	TRBJ2-7	TRBV6-1	CASSGWAGAYEQYF	TGTGCCAGCAGTGGGTGGGCGGGCGCCTACGAGCAGTACTTC
.	.	TRBJ2-3	TRBV19	CASSIGRFQRHTDTQYF	TGTGCCAGTAGTATCGGGCGGTTCCAGCGGCACACAGATACGCAGTATTTT
.	.	TRBJ1-4	TRBV5-1	CASSPDRTNEKLFF	TGCGCCAGCAGCCCCGACCGCACTAATGAAAAACTGTTTTTT
TRBD1	.	TRBJ2-7	TRBV11-2	CASSLLHRPGQANSYEQYF	TGTGCCAGCAGCTTATTACACCGACCGGGACAGGCAAACTCCTACGAGCAGTACTTC
.	.	TRBJ2-5	TRBV5-1	CASSLEAGGKETQYF	TGCGCCAGCAGCTTGGAGGCCGGAGGGAAAGAGACCCAGTACTTC
.	.	TRBJ1-1	TRBV5-1	CASSFINDHEAFF	TGCGCCAGCAGCTTTATCAACGACCATGAAGCTTTCTTT
.	.	TRBJ1-3	TRBV9	CASSPRPGNTIYF	TGTGCCAGCAGCCCCCGGCCCGGAAACACCATATATTTT
.	.	TRBJ2-3	TRBV18	CASSPGIPDTQYF	TGTGCCAGCTCACCCGGGATTCCAGATACGCAGTATTTT
.	.	TRBJ1-5	TRBV6-1	CASSVRGNQPQHF	TGTGCCAGCAGTGTGAGGGGCAATCAGCCCCAGCATTTT
.	.	TRBJ1-3	TRBV19	CASSSHSADSGNTIYF	TGTGCCAGTAGTTCACATAGCGCGGACTCTGGAAACACCATATATTTT
TRBD1	.	TRBJ2-1	TRBV14	CASSRGQGSSYNEQFF	TGTGCCAGCAGCCGAGGACAGGGCAGCTCCTACAATGAGCAGTTCTTC
.	.	TRBJ2-1	TRBV7-6	CASSLALAHEQFF	TGTGCCAGCAGCTTAGCCCTGGCCCATGAGCAGTTCTTC
.	.	TRBJ1-5	TRBV6-1	CASSHNNNQPQHF	TGTGCCAGCAGTCATAATAATAATCAGCCCCAGCATTTT
.	.	TRBJ2-2	TRBV19	CASSPLGGSTGELFF	TGTGCCAGTAGTCCCTTGGGGGGAAGCACCGGGGAGCTGTTTTTT
TRBD2	.	TRBJ2-7	TRBV30	CAWRRLAFPDYEQYF	TGTGCCTGGAGGCGACTAGCGTTTCCCGATTACGAGCAGTACTTC
TRBD1	.	TRBJ2-5	TRBV28	CASSYGTGGVKTQYF	TGTGCCAGCAGTTACGGGACAGGGGGGGTCAAGACCCAGTACTTC
TRBD2	.	TRBJ2-5	TRBV11-3	CASSLDGGRGETQYF	TGTGCCAGCAGCTTAGATGGCGGGAGAGGAGAGACCCAGTACTTC
TRBD2	.	TRBJ2-3	TRBV28	CASSFSSGRGGLDTQYF	TGTGCCAGCAGCTTTTCCTCCGGGAGGGGGGGTTTGGATACGCAGTATTTT
.	.	TRBJ2-1	TRBV5-1	CASSLARRPSYNEQFF	TGCGCCAGCAGCTTGGCTAGGCGACCCTCCTACAATGAGCAGTTCTTC
TRBD1	.	TRBJ2-7	TRBV11-2	CASSTRDRGHEQYF	TGTGCCAGCAGCACCCGGGACAGGGGGCACGAGCAGTACTTC
.	.	TRBJ1-5	TRBV27	CASSWDQPQHF	TGTGCCAGCAGTTGGGATCAGCCCCAGCATTTT
.	.	TRBJ1-5	TRBV9	CASSPLPGYNQPQHF	TGTGCCAGCAGCCCCCTGCCCGGTTACAATCAGCCCCAGCATTTT
.	.	TRBJ2-7	TRBV9	CASSGTLPYEQYF	TGTGCCAGCAGCGGGACCCTACCCTACGAGCAGTACTTC
TRBD1	.	TRBJ2-2	TRBV10-3	CAISEPNSFGTGRTGELFF	TGTGCCATCAGTGAGCCCAACTCTTTCGGGACAGGGAGGACCGGGGAGCTGTTTTTT
TRBD2	.	TRBJ2-1	TRBV19	CASTRTSGSYNEQFF	TGTGCCAGTACTAGGACTAGCGGGAGTTACAATGAGCAGTTCTTC
TRBD1	once	TRBJ2-7	TRBV29-1	CSVTGNSYEQYF	TGCAGCGTGACAGGGAATAGTTACGAGCAGTACTTC
TRBD2	.	TRBJ2-7	TRBV6-6	CASRSVASGKGEQYF	TGTGCCAGCAGATCCGTCGCTAGCGGAAAGGGCGAGCAGTACTTC
TRBD2	.	TRBJ2-1	TRBV7-6	CASSFFASGGNEQFF	TGTGCCAGCAGCTTTTTTGCTAGCGGGGGGAATGAGCAGTTCTTC
.	once	TRBJ2-3	TRBV6-6	CASSFPTSPARDTQYF	TGTGCCAGCAGTTTCCCGACTAGTCCAGCTCGAGATACGCAGTATTTT
.	.	TRBJ2-1	TRBV29-1	CSGGGNEQFF	TGCAGCGGAGGGGGGAATGAGCAGTTCTTC
.	.	TRBJ2-7	TRBV7-8	CASSPNSSYEQYF	TGTGCCAGCAGCCCAAACTCCTCCTACGAGCAGTACTTC